The rows below give T cell receptor beta chains drawn from one sample of a study of T cells in localized non-small cell lung cancer. Sequencing used immunoSEQ multiplex PCR; TCRdb keeps in-frame clones, though not all of them. Among 30,000 or so clones listed, roughly 90% were seen once. Sequenced material: peripheral blood mononuclear cells, taken before any cancer treatment. Every receptor here comes from a woman aged 35 to 69 with stage III lung adenocarcinoma. Both conserved end residues are part of each CDR3. Part of the rows lack a size; the others show once, few, many or a class for expanded clones.

cdr3_length,clone_size,v_call,j_call,cdr3_aa
15,-,TRBV6-1,TRBJ2-2,CASSELAGGNGELFF
11,-,TRBV20-1,TRBJ2-3,CSARYTDTQYF
18,-,TRBV30,TRBJ2-2,CASTEGTSGGLNTGELFF
15,-,TRBV30,TRBJ2-3,CAWSGVSGSTDTQYF
14,-,TRBV19,TRBJ1-5,CASSGRLSNQPQHF
11,-,TRBV20-1,TRBJ1-5,CSAAGNQPQHF
16,-,TRBV5-1,TRBJ1-1,CASSLGWDGMNTEAFF
15,-,TRBV5-6,TRBJ2-2,CASSLKKTNTGELFF
15,-,TRBV30,TRBJ1-2,CAWTRPSLRDYGYTF
18,-,TRBV9,TRBJ1-2,CASTNLGAATSIDYGYTF
13,-,TRBV28,TRBJ1-3,CASFLGSGNTIYF
13,-,TRBV29-1,TRBJ1-2,CSVVFDGLGGYTF
14,once,TRBV5-4,TRBJ2-5,CASSLGGGEETQYF
15,-,TRBV6-5,TRBJ2-7,CASSYSSGGRYEQYF
16,-,TRBV6-5,TRBJ2-7,CASSYTLTRTYHEQYF